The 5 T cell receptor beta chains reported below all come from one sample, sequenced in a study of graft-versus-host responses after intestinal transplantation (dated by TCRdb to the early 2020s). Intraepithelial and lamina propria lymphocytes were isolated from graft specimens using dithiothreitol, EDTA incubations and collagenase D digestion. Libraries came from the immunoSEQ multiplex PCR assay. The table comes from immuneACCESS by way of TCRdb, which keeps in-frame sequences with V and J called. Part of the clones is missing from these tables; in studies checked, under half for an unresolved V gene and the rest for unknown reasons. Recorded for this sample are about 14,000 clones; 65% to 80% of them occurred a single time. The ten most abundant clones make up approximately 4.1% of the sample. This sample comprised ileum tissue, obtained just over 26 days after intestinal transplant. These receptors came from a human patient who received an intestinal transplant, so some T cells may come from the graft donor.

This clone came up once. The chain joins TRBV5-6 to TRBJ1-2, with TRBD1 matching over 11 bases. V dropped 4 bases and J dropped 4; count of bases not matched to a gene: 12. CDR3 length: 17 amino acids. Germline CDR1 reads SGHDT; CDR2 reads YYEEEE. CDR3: CASSEGQGAPAVYGYTF. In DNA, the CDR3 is TGTGCCAGCAGCGAAGGACAGGGGGCGCCTGCAGTCTATGGCTACACCTTC.

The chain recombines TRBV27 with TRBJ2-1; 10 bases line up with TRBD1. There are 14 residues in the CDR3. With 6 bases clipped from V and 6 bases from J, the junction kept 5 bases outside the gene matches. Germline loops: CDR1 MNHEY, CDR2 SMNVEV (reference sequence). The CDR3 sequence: CASSPGQGFNEQFF. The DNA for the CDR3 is TGTGCCAGCAGCCCGGGACAGGGGTTCAATGAGCAGTTCTTC.

The CDR3: CASSAAQGRAEAFF. The CDR3 DNA reads TGTGCCAGCAGTGCTGCCCAGGGTAGAGCTGAAGCTTTCTTT. V gene TRBV28 combines with J gene TRBJ1-1; D might be TRBD1 (5 bases). The germline V gene has CDR1 MDHEN and CDR2 SYDVKM. Deletions cut 5 bases from V and 6 bases from J, with 16 bases between. The CDR3 runs to 14 residues.

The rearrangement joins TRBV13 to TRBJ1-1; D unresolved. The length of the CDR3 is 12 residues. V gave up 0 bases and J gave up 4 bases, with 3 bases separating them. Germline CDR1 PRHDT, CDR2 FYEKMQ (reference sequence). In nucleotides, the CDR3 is TGTGCCAGCAGCTTAGGGAGCACTGAAGCTTTCTTT. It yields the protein CASSLGSTEAFF.

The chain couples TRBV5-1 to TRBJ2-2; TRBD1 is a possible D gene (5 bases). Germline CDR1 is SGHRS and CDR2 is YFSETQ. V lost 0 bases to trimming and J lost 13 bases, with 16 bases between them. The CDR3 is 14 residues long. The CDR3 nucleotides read TGCGCCAGCAGCTTGGCCTCCGACAGCCCGACGCTGTTTTTT. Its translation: CASSLASDSPTLFF.